What follows describes a single TCR beta chain. What it binds is not known. Generated by immunoSEQ multiplex PCR, the TCRdb table keeps only in-frame clones and is missing some. The sample holds 220,000 or so clones, approximately 83% seen once. The data are from a study of cytomegalovirus exposure and HLA in healthy donors. The donors were members of the validation cohort, which comprised 100 to 150 subjects and was separate from the first cohort of 600 to 850 subjects. CDR1 is MDHEN, CDR2 SYDVKM, per germline. The CDR3 spans 14 residues. Trimming stripped 6 bases from V and 3 bases from J, with 14 bases between. Overall study results and limits: Associated with cytomegalovirus, according to the listing, were some 150 TCR beta chains.

This clonotype was sampled from a woman between 25 and 40 years old in good health and CMV-seropositive. The chain combines TRBV28 with TRBJ2-5; the D gene is possibly TRBD1 (6 bases). Sequenced: PBMCs. The CDR3 is CASSLPAGEETQYF. DNA for the CDR3: TGTGCCAGCAGCCTACCGGCAGGGGAAGAGACCCAGTACTTC.